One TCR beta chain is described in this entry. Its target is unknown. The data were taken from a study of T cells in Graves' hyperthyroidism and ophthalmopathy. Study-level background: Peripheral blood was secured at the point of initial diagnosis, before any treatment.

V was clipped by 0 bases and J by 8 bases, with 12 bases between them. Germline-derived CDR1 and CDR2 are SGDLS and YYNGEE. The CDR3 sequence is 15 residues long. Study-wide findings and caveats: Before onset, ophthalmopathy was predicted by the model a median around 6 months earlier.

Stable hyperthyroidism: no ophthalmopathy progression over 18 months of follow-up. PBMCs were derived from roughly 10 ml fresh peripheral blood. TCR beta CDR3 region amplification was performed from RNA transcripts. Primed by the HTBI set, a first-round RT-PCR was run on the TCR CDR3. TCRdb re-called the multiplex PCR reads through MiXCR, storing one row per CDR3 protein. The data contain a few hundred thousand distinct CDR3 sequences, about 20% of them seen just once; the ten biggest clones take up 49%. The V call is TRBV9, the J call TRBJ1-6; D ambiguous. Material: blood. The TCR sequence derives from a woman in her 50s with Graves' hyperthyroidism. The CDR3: CASSVEVGRDSPLHF. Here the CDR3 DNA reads TGTGCCAGCAGCGTAGAAGTGGGAAGGGATTCACCCCTCCACTTT.